The 27 T cell receptor beta chains in this list originate from one sample, sequenced in a study of regulatory T cells in long-lasting Graves disease. The time point is: newly diagnosed GD, antithyroid drugs for less than 3 months. TCR sequences were obtained from RNA taken from PBMCs. Assembly of TCR beta libraries relied on iRepertoire HTBI primers together with Arm-PCR of CDR3 regions. TCRdb recomputed calls from the multiplex PCR reads with MiXCR, one row per CDR3 protein. Of 300,000 to 400,000 distinct CDR3 sequences in the sample, 16% are singletons; the top ten hold roughly 27%. In addition, the sample was reused for a study of T cells in Graves' hyperthyroidism and ophthalmopathy.

The source material was peripheral blood mononuclear cells (PBMCs), sampled at new diagnosis, from a patient treated with antithyroid drugs. All receptors come from a man aged 35-49 years with Graves disease.

This clonotype was recorded many times. The chain links TRBV5-8 to TRBJ1-2; TRBD1 matches at 7 bases. The CDR3 extends over 14 amino acids. Germline V gives CDR1 SGHTS, CDR2 YDEGEE. V lost 4 bases and J lost 4; bases outside the gene matches: 7. CDR3 DNA: TGTGCCAGCAGCCGCAGGGGGGAAATCTATGGCTACACCTTC. It yields the protein CASSRRGEIYGYTF.

The chain recombines TRBV6-1 with TRBJ2-5, with D possibly matching TRBD2 (5 bases). Trimming took off 6 bases at V and 1 base at J, with 12 bases between the two ends. Germline V gives CDR1 MNHNS, CDR2 SASEGT. The length of the CDR3 is 14 residues. CDR3 DNA sequence: TGTGCCAGCAGACAACCCGGGATCCAAGAGACCCAGTACTTC. Translated, it gives CASRQPGIQETQYF.

The chain combines TRBV5-1 with TRBJ2-3; D may match TRBD1 or TRBD2 (5 bases each). The CDR3 consists of 16 residues. In germline, CDR1 is SGHRS, CDR2 YFSETQ. V shed 0 bases and J shed 4 bases, with 15 bases lying between them. CDR3 DNA: TGCGCCAGCAGCTTGGATCGCAGGGACGCCGCAGATACGCAGTATTTT. This sequence encodes CASSLDRRDAADTQYF. Full variable domain (missing parts from reference TRBV5-1 and TRBJ2-3): KAGVTQTPRYLIKTRGQQVTLSCSPISGHRSVSWYQQTPGQGLQFLFEYFSETQRNKGNFPGRFSGRQFSNSRSEMNVSTLELGDSALYLCASSLDRRDAADTQYFGPGTRLTVL.

The CDR3 sequence is CASSLTGRGSSYEQYF. The CDR3 nucleotides are TGTGCCAGCAGTTTAACAGGGCGGGGGAGCTCCTACGAGCAGTACTTC. This chain joins TRBV27 and TRBJ2-7, with a weak D call TRBD2 (7 bases). The V end was cut by 2 bases, the J end by 0 bases, with 14 bases between. Germline assignment: CDR1 MNHEY and CDR2 SMNVEV (reference sequence). This CDR3 has 16 residues.

The chain employs TRBV24-1 and TRBJ2-7, with 10 bases lining up with TRBD1. The CDR3 sequence is 15 residues long. Germline CDR1 and CDR2: KGHDR and SFDVKD. V gave up 3 bases and J gave up 5 bases; unmatched junction bases: 6. The CDR3 here is CATSDAGTGDHEQYF. In DNA, the CDR3 is TGTGCCACCAGTGATGCCGGGACAGGGGATCACGAGCAGTACTTC.

This clonotype was seen many times. The chain carries TRBV28 and TRBJ2-1; D may be TRBD2 (5 bases). Germline V lookup: CDR1 MDHEN, CDR2 SYDVKM. V was shortened by 6 bases and J by 2 bases, with 11 bases between the two germline ends. CDR3 length: 14 residues. CDR3 protein: CASRGSSPYNEQFF. CDR3 sequence (DNA): TGTGCCAGCAGAGGGAGTAGCCCCTACAATGAGCAGTTCTTC. The entire variable domain, with the rest obtained from reference TRBV28 and TRBJ2-1, is as follows: DVKVTQSSRYLVKRTGEKVFLECVQDMDHENMFWYRQDPGLGLRLIYFSYDVKMKEKGDIPEGYSVSREKKERFSLILESASTNQTSMYLCASRGSSPYNEQFFGPGTRLTVL.

The rearrangement links TRBV20-1 to TRBJ1-1, with D uncertain. In germline, CDR1 is DFQATT, CDR2 SNEGSKA (reference sequence). Trimming took 1 base from V and 2 from J, leaving 11 bases between them. CDR3 length: 14 residues. CDR3 sequence: CSARAGGPNTEAFF. In DNA form, the CDR3 reads TGCAGTGCTAGAGCTGGAGGACCCAACACTGAAGCTTTCTTT.

This clonotype was seen repeatedly, ten times or more. The chain carries TRBV7-3 and TRBJ2-1, with 9 bases aligning to TRBD1. This CDR3 contains 15 residues. The germline CDR1 and CDR2 sequences are SGHTA and FQGTGA. V shed 1 base, J shed 8 bases, and the junction held 6 bases outside the gene matches. The CDR3 is CASSLRQGEFDEQFF. CDR3 nucleotide sequence: TGTGCCAGCAGCTTAAGACAGGGGGAGTTCGATGAGCAGTTCTTC.

Ten or more counts support this clonotype. The rearrangement uses TRBV7-9 and TRBJ2-1; D is uncertain. V was shortened by 2 bases and J by 9 bases, with 5 bases between the two germline ends. The germline gives CDR1 SEHNR, CDR2 FQNEAQ (reference sequence). The CDR3 has 11 amino acids. CDR3 nucleotide sequence: TGTGCCAGCAGCTTAATAAGTGAGCAGTTCTTC. Protein: CASSLISEQFF.

The J gene is TRBJ2-1, the V gene TRBV7-9, with D possibly TRBD2 on 6 matching bases. Germline V gene sequence: CDR1 SEHNR, CDR2 FQNEAQ (reference sequence). V was clipped by 5 bases and J by 6 bases, with 17 bases between them. CDR3 length: 15 residues. CDR3 sequence (DNA): TGTGCCAGCAGCCCCCCCCTGAGACTAGGCAATGAGCAGTTCTTC. Translation: CASSPPLRLGNEQFF.

This clonotype came up many times. J is TRBJ2-7 and V is TRBV9; 7 bases agree with TRBD1. Germline lookup yields CDR1 SGDLS and CDR2 YYNGEE. Trimming at V came to 0 bases and at J to 2 bases, leaving 5 bases not matched to a gene. This CDR3 spans 15 amino acids. CDR3 coding DNA: TGTGCCAGCAGCGTAGGTTTAGGGGGCCCCTACGAGCAGTACTTC. As protein: CASSVGLGGPYEQYF.

The chain combines TRBV4-3 with TRBJ2-3; the D gene is possibly TRBD2 (6 bases). With 1 base removed from V and 1 base from J, the gap between germline ends came to 15 bases. CDR3 length equals 17 residues. The germline V gene has CDR1 LGHNA and CDR2 YSLEER. The CDR3 loop reads CASSQGEVPRGTDTQYF. The CDR3 DNA follows: TGCGCCAGCAGCCAAGGGGAGGTCCCACGGGGCACAGATACGCAGTATTTT.

This clonotype came up many times. The chain joins TRBV12-3 or TRBV12-4 to TRBJ2-3, with 9 positions matching TRBD1. V dropped 6 bases and J dropped 1; count of bases not matched to a gene: 8. The CDR3 consists of 16 residues. The CDR3 is CASRQQGASGTDTQYF. The CDR3 nucleotides read TGTGCCAGCAGGCAACAGGGGGCTTCGGGCACAGATACGCAGTATTTT.

This clonotype was counted many times. The V and J genes are TRBV12-5 and TRBJ2-3; D unclear. The CDR3 spans 11 residues. Germline-derived CDR1 and CDR2 are LGHNT and FRNRAP. Trimming took 6 bases from V and 4 from J, leaving 5 bases between them. CDR3 in DNA: TGTGCTAGTGGGTCTGCAGATACGCAGTATTTT. Protein: CASGSADTQYF.

This clonotype was counted ten times or more. The chain uses TRBV18 and TRBJ2-7, with 9 bases identical to TRBD2. The V gene's germline CDR1 is KGHSH and CDR2 LQKENI. CDR3 length: 15 residues. The J segment lost 6 bases and the V segment lost 3 bases, leaving 9 bases of the junction unmatched. The CDR3 coding sequence is TGTGCCAGCTCACCGGTAGCTAGCGGGGATCGCGAGCAGTACTTC. Its translation: CASSPVASGDREQYF. Supplemented by reference TRBV18 and TRBJ2-7, the full variable domain reads NAGVMQNPRHLVRRRGQEARLRCSPMKGHSHVYWYRQLPEEGLKFMVYLQKENIIDESGMPKERFSAEFPKEGPSILRIQQVVRGDSAAYFCASSPVASGDREQYFGPGTRLTVT.

This clonotype was seen repeatedly, ten times or more. V is TRBV18 and J is TRBJ2-2; D may be TRBD2 (5 bases). V shed 7 bases and J shed 5 bases, with 17 bases lying between them. CDR3 length: 15 amino acids. From germline, CDR1 is KGHSH and CDR2 LQKENI. The CDR3 nucleotides read TGTGCCAGCTTCGAGGGTTCGATCACAACCGGGGAGCTGTTTTTT. Amino acids: CASFEGSITTGELFF.

The chain joins TRBV28 to TRBJ1-1; D unresolved. CDR3 length: 13 residues. Trimming shortened V by 8 bases and J by 0 bases, and 10 bases separated the two germline ends. Germline CDR1 MDHEN, CDR2 SYDVKM. CDR3 DNA: TGTGCCAGCGGTCCAGATTTGAACACTGAAGCTTTCTTT. Its translation: CASGPDLNTEAFF.

The chain recombines TRBV5-1 with TRBJ2-2; 9 nucleotides agree with TRBD2. This CDR3 has 16 amino acids. The V segment lost 5 bases and the J segment 2 bases; nucleotides outside the gene matches: 7. Germline V gene lookup returns CDR1 SGHRS and CDR2 YFSETQ. The DNA of the CDR3 is TGCGCCAGCAGTTCCCCTAGCGGGGCCAACACCGGGGAGCTGTTTTTT. This encodes CASSSPSGANTGELFF. Full variable domain (remainder filled in from reference TRBV5-1 and TRBJ2-2): KAGVTQTPRYLIKTRGQQVTLSCSPISGHRSVSWYQQTPGQGLQFLFEYFSETQRNKGNFPGRFSGRQFSNSRSEMNVSTLELGDSALYLCASSSPSGANTGELFFGEGSRLTVL.

This clonotype has only one observation. A far larger clone is one nucleotide away, so this likely arose from a read error. The rearrangement uses TRBV30 and TRBJ2-7; D is undetermined. This CDR3 spans 12 amino acids. Germline V gene sequence: CDR1 GTSNPN, CDR2 SVGIG (reference sequence). Trimming removed 4 bases at V and 7 bases at J, with 14 bases between. In nucleotides, the CDR3 is TGTGCCTGGATGGGTGGCTACAATGAGCAGTACTTC. Translated, it gives CAWMGGYNEQYF. The full variable domain, in which reference TRBV30 and TRBJ2-7 provide the parts outside the CDR3, is SQTIHQWPATLVQPVGSPLSLECTVEGTSNPNLYWYRQAAGRGLQLLFYSVGIGQISSEVPQNLSASRPQDRQFILSSKKLLLSDSGFYLCAWMGGYNEQYFGPGTRLTVT.

The sample holds many counts of this clonotype. The V gene is TRBV18, the J gene TRBJ2-7, with TRBD1 matching 7 bases. Per the germline V gene, CDR1 is KGHSH and CDR2 is LQKENI. J was trimmed by 3 bases and V by 5 bases; bases with no gene match: 10. CDR3 length equals 15 residues. CDR3 coding DNA: TGTGCCAGCTCATCGACAGGGATTCGCATCTACGAGCAGTACTTC. Residues: CASSSTGIRIYEQYF.

DNA of the CDR3: TGTGCCAGCAGCTTGGTTCTAGCGGGACAAGAGACCCAGTACTTC. Amino acids: CASSLVLAGQETQYF. The gene calls are TRBV5-4 and TRBJ2-5, with TRBD2 matching 9 bases. Germline values: CDR1 SGHNT, CDR2 YYREEE (reference sequence). The CDR3 is 15 residues long. Losses at the gene ends were 0 bases for V and 2 bases for J; bases not matched to a gene: 2.

This clonotype was counted ten times or more. J is TRBJ2-3 and V is TRBV29-1, with TRBD2 identical over 8 bases. The V gene's germline CDR1 is SQVTM and CDR2 ANQGSEA. With V trimmed by 5 bases and J by 5 bases, 9 bases remained unmatched. This CDR3 spans 14 amino acids. The CDR3 DNA reads as TGCAGCGTTCTACCGGGACTAGAAGGAGATACGCAGTATTTT. This translates into CSVLPGLEGDTQYF.

This clonotype showed up many times. The rearrangement uses TRBV12-3 or TRBV12-4 and TRBJ2-7, with 8 bases matching TRBD1. With 5 bases clipped from V and 0 bases from J, the junction kept 6 bases outside the gene matches. The CDR3 sequence is 15 residues long. The CDR3 protein is CASSEQGGASYEQYF. In DNA form, the CDR3 reads TGTGCCAGCAGTGAACAGGGGGGAGCCTCCTACGAGCAGTACTTC.

Ten or more counts support this clonotype. The gene calls are TRBV28 and TRBJ2-7; 8 nucleotides match TRBD1. V was pared by 8 bases and J by 3 bases, with 9 bases of the junction left unmatched. The CDR3 length is 14 residues. Per germline, CDR1 MDHEN and CDR2 SYDVKM. The CDR3 protein is CASEKGTGGYEQYF. As DNA, the CDR3 is TGTGCCAGCGAAAAGGGGACAGGTGGCTACGAGCAGTACTTC.

The CDR3 sequence: CASSESPGLAGGWTYEQYF. In DNA form, the CDR3 reads TGCGCCAGCAGTGAGTCACCGGGACTAGCGGGGGGGTGGACCTACGAGCAGTACTTC. The rearrangement links TRBV10-1 to TRBJ2-7, with 16 bases lining up with TRBD2. Unmatched junction bases numbered 7, after V lost 0 bases and J lost 2 bases. Germline CDR1 and CDR2: WNHNN and SYGVQD (reference sequence). This CDR3 spans 19 amino acids.

Worth noting for this clonotype: A much larger clonotype is one base distant, so this may be a read error. The J gene is TRBJ2-1, the V gene TRBV6-2 or TRBV6-3; a possible D gene is TRBD1 (7 bases). This CDR3 is 16 amino acids long. The V end was cut by 5 bases, the J end by 7 bases, with 21 bases between. The germline V gene has CDR1 MNHEY and CDR2 SVGEGT. The CDR3 DNA is TGTGCCAGCAGTCAGAAGACAGGGTGGGGGGCAAATGAGCAGTTCTTC. Translated, it gives CASSQKTGWGANEQFF.

In its sample, this clonotype was seen a few times. The CDR3 sequence: CASSPLNRVTGELFF. The CDR3 DNA is TGTGCCAGCAGCCCCTTAAACAGGGTCACCGGGGAGCTGTTTTTT. The chain is built from TRBV11-2 and TRBJ2-2; weak D call: TRBD1 (6 bases). This CDR3 spans 15 amino acids. Trimming removed 5 bases from V and 4 bases from J, with 14 bases in between. Germline CDR1 SGHAT, CDR2 FQNNGV.